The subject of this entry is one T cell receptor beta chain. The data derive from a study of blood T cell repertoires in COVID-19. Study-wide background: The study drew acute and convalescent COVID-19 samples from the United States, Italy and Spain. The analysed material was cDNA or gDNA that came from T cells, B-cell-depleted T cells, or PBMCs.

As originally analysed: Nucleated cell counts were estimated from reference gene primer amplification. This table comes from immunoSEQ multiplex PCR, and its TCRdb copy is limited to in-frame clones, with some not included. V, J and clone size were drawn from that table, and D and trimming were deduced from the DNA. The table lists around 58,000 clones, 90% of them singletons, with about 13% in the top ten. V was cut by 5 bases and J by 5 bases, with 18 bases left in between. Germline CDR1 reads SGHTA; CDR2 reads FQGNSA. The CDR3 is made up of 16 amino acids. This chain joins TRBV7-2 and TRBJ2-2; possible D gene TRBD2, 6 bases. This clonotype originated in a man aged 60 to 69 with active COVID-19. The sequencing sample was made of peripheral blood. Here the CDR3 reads CASSLIGGKGTGELFF. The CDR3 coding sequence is TGTGCCAGCAGCCTGATTGGGGGGAAGGGGACCGGGGAGCTGTTTTTT. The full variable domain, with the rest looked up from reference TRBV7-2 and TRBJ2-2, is GAGVSQSPSNKVTEKGKDVELRCDPISGHTALYWYRQSLGQGLEFLIYFQGNSAPDKSGLPSDRFSAERTGGSVSTLTIQRTQQEDSAVYLCASSLIGGKGTGELFFGEGSRLTVL.